The subject of this entry is one T cell receptor (beta chain). Enrollees, roughly 18 to 95 years old, lived in 24 US areas. Exposed participants encountered a COVID-19 case during the 2 weeks preceding study entry. This record belongs to a study of blood T cell repertoires in COVID-19. Study-wide background: Nucleic acid was either cDNA or gDNA, and it came from T cells, B-cell-depleted T cells, or PBMCs.

Germline-derived CDR1 and CDR2 are LNHDA and SQIVND (reference sequence). The CDR3 spans 16 residues. V was trimmed by 1 base and J by 5 bases, leaving 15 bases between them. Clones were sequenced by immunoSEQ multiplex PCR, and TCRdb holds only the in-frame ones, with some missing. The profile covers 220,000 or so clones, with around 90% appearing a single time and over 13% taken by the ten largest. Specimen: PBMCs or T cells enriched from blood (not recorded which). The rearrangement joins TRBV19 to TRBJ1-5; D call uncertain. The receptor was derived from a man aged 30 to 45 who had been exposed to COVID-19. This chain's CDR3 is CASSIVVSSSYQPQHF. CDR3 in DNA: TGTGCCAGTAGTATAGTGGTCAGTTCTTCTTATCAGCCCCAGCATTTT. Filled out from reference TRBV19 and TRBJ1-5, the complete variable domain reads DGGITQSPKYLFRKEGQNVTLSCEQNLNHDAMYWYRQDPGQGLRLIYYSQIVNDFQKGDIAEGYSVSREKKESFPLTVTSAQKNPTAFYLCASSIVVSSSYQPQHFGDGTRLSIL.